These 27 T cell receptor beta chains originate from one sample sequenced in a study of blood T cells in healthy people across ages. PCR was performed a second time for about 7 to 12 cycles using a sample-barcoded 5' primer and a J-beta primer mix. TCRdb re-analysed the 5' RACE reads in MiXCR, keeping a single row per CDR3 protein. The profile shows 700,000 or so distinct CDR3 sequences, roughly 43% of them singletons. Sequencing input: blood. These TCRs come from a man aged 80 or over in good health.

This clonotype was picked up many times. A much larger clonotype is one base distant, so this may be a read error. V is TRBV7-3 and J is TRBJ2-6; D uncertain. Germline V gene lookup returns CDR1 SGHTA and CDR2 FQGTGA. This CDR3 comprises 15 residues. V was trimmed by 5 bases and J by 4 bases, leaving 12 bases between them. DNA of the CDR3: TGTGCCAGCAGCCCCTTAGCAGCGGGGGCCAACGTCCTGACTTTC. It translates to CASSPLAAGANVLTF.

The chain employs TRBV6-5 and TRBJ2-4, with 8 bases fitting TRBD1. CDR3 size: 13 residues. The V segment lost 5 bases and the J segment 6 bases; nucleotides outside the gene matches: 3. The germline CDR1 and CDR2 sequences are MNHEY and SVGAGI. The chain's CDR3 is CASSRDRRNIQYF. In DNA, the CDR3 is TGTGCCAGCAGTCGGGACAGGAGAAACATTCAGTACTTC.

This clonotype was counted a single time. The chain is built from TRBV2 and TRBJ1-5; D might be TRBD1 (5 bases). Looked up from germline, CDR1 is SNHLY and CDR2 is FYNNEI. Trimming took 7 bases from V and 0 from J, leaving 10 bases between them. This CDR3 is built from 14 residues. The CDR3 region is CASTRDYSNQPQHF. CDR3 nucleotide sequence: TGTGCCAGCACCCGGGACTATAGCAATCAGCCCCAGCATTTT. Full variable domain (rest looked up from reference TRBV2 and TRBJ1-5): EPEVTQTPSHQVTQMGQEVILRCVPISNHLYFYWYRQILGQKVEFLVSFYNNEISEKSEIFDDQFSVERPDGSNFTLKIRSTKLEDSAMYFCASTRDYSNQPQHFGDGTRLSIL.

This clonotype was seen a few times. V gene TRBV20-1 combines with J gene TRBJ2-1, with TRBD1 identical over 10 bases. CDR3 length: 14 residues. Germline trimming cut 3 bases from V and 6 bases from J; bases unmatched to any gene: 5. Germline V gives CDR1 DFQATT, CDR2 SNEGSKA (reference sequence). This CDR3 is CSASRDRGFNEQFF. As DNA, the CDR3 is TGCAGTGCTAGCCGGGACAGGGGATTCAATGAGCAGTTCTTC.

Details on this clonotype: Mismatch with germline at one junction end may stem from a read error. J is TRBJ2-3 and V is TRBV7-9, with 9 bases fitting TRBD2. CDR1 is SEHNR and CDR2 is FQNEAQ in the germline V gene (reference sequence). The CDR3 covers 17 residues. The chain's CDR3 is CAGSLYRTSASTDTQYF. The CDR3 nucleotides read TGTGCCGGCAGCTTATACAGGACTAGCGCCAGCACAGATACGCAGTATTTT.

This clonotype was found a few times. The rearrangement links TRBV6-2 or TRBV6-3 to TRBJ2-7; a weak D match, TRBD1 (6 bases). V was clipped by 6 bases and J by 1 base, with 16 bases between them. Germline CDR1 MNHEY, CDR2 SVGEGT. The CDR3 is 15 residues long. The CDR3 here is CASRSPTGGSYEQYF. The CDR3 bases are TGTGCCAGCAGATCACCGACAGGAGGATCCTACGAGCAGTACTTC.

This rearrangement joins TRBV21-1 to TRBJ2-1; TRBD2, the table's D call, was not compared with the DNA. TRBV21-1 is a documented pseudogene. The CDR3 is 18 residues long. The CDR3 sequence is CASTRWRLAGPRNNEQFF. DNA for the CDR3: TGTGCCAGCACCCGATGGAGGCTAGCGGGACCCCGGAACAATGAGCAGTTCTTC.

The chain uses TRBV6-2 or TRBV6-3 and TRBJ2-7; 8 bases are shared with TRBD2. Germline V CDR1 and CDR2: MNHEY, SVGEGT. V was clipped by 5 bases and J by 3 bases; unmatched bases: 9. The CDR3 sequence is 15 residues long. For the CDR3, the DNA is TGTGCCAGCAGTAGAAGCGGGAGTTTGCTCTACGAGCAGTACTTC. It specifies CASSRSGSLLYEQYF.

The chain joins TRBV28 to TRBJ2-3, with a tentative D call TRBD1 (5 bases). The CDR3 consists of 16 residues. The V gene's germline CDR1 is MDHEN and CDR2 SYDVKM. V lost 3 bases and J 2 bases, leaving 15 bases between the germline ends. CDR3 coding DNA: TGTGCCAGCAGTTTGTGGGCAGGGAAAACCACAGATACGCAGTATTTT. This translates into CASSLWAGKTTDTQYF. Together with reference TRBV28 and TRBJ2-3, the CDR3 gives the full variable domain: DVKVTQSSRYLVKRTGEKVFLECVQDMDHENMFWYRQDPGLGLRLIYFSYDVKMKEKGDIPEGYSVSREKKERFSLILESASTNQTSMYLCASSLWAGKTTDTQYFGPGTRLTVL.

This clonotype occurred once. The CDR3 bases are TGTGCCAGCAGCTTAGGTCGGGACCAAAACATTCAGTACTTC. Protein product: CASSLGRDQNIQYF. The chain is built from TRBV7-9 and TRBJ2-4; D possibly matches TRBD1 or TRBD2 (5 bases each). Trimming took off 1 base at V and 5 bases at J, with 9 bases between the two ends. Germline loops: CDR1 SEHNR, CDR2 FQNEAQ (reference sequence). The length of the CDR3 is 14 residues.

CDR3 nucleotides: TGTGCCAGCAATAAAGCTAGAGGGGGGACCCAGTACTTC. It encodes CASNKARGGTQYF. This chain links TRBV7-6 with TRBJ2-5, with D perhaps matching TRBD1 (6 bases). This CDR3 is built from 13 residues. Germline lookup yields CDR1 SGHVS and CDR2 FNYEAQ. V was clipped by 7 bases and J by 7 bases, with 16 bases between them.

The chain combines TRBV6-2 or TRBV6-3 with TRBJ2-3, with a tentative D call TRBD1 (5 bases). The CDR3 has 17 residues. Germline values: CDR1 MNHEY, CDR2 SVGEGT. V was shortened by 4 bases and J by 3 bases, with 20 bases between the two germline ends. CDR3 sequence (DNA): TGTGCCAGCAGTTGGCCGACGGACACACTGGGGACAGATACGCAGTATTTT. It is translated as CASSWPTDTLGTDTQYF.

This rearrangement joins TRBV29-1 to TRBJ2-5; TRBD1 is a possible D gene (6 bases). The V and J ends lost 0 bases and 5 bases respectively, with 16 bases between them. Germline values: CDR1 SQVTM, CDR2 ANQGSEA. The CDR3 runs to 15 residues. The CDR3 nucleotides are TGCAGCGTTGAAGATCCTTTAGACAGGTTCGAGACCCAGTACTTC. The encoded protein is CSVEDPLDRFETQYF. Supplemented by reference TRBV29-1 and TRBJ2-5, the full variable domain reads SAVISQKPSRDICQRGTSLTIQCQVDSQVTMMFWYRQQPGQSLTLIATANQGSEATYESGFVIDKFPISRPNLTFSTLTVSNMSPEDSSIYLCSVEDPLDRFETQYFGPGTRLLVL.

Concerning this clonotype: Its ends do not fully match the called genes, so a read error is possible. This chain uses TRBV7-2 with TRBJ1-4; D is uncertain. The CDR3 contains 16 residues. Germline CDR1 and CDR2: SGHTA and FQGNSA. The CDR3 coding sequence is TGTGCCAGCAGCTCCGGTGGGCGATTGACTAATGAAAAACCGTTTTTT. It specifies CASSSGGRLTNEKPFF.

About this clonotype: A clone one base away is much larger, so this may be a read error. V gene TRBV15 combines with J gene TRBJ2-1; no reliable D call. Germline V gene sequence: CDR1 LNHNV, CDR2 YYDKDF (reference sequence). The CDR3 totals 13 residues. This CDR3 reads CATSRDLGVERFF. The CDR3 bases are TGTGCCACCAGCAGAGATTTGGGTGTTGAGCGGTTCTTC.

The chain carries TRBV29-1 and TRBJ1-2; D may be TRBD1 (6 bases). The germline V gene encodes CDR1 SQVTM and CDR2 ANQGSEA. Trimming removed 5 bases from V and 0 bases from J, with 16 bases in between. This CDR3 region has 15 residues. CDR3 loop: CSVSTGIFTNYGYTF. The CDR3 bases are TGCAGCGTTTCGACAGGAATCTTTACTAACTATGGCTACACCTTC.

The V and J genes are TRBV20-1 and TRBJ2-5; TRBD2 aligns across 12 bases. The germline CDR1 and CDR2 sequences are DFQATT and SNEGSKA (reference sequence). Unmatched junction bases numbered 8, after V lost 8 bases and J lost 4 bases. The CDR3 has 14 amino acids. CDR3 amino acids: CSSLSGLAGETQYF. The CDR3 bases are TGCAGTTCCTTGTCGGGACTAGCGGGAGAGACCCAGTACTTC.

The chain employs TRBV5-6 and TRBJ2-4; TRBD1 or TRBD2 may be the D gene (5 bases each). V was cut by 4 bases and J by 13 bases, with 15 bases left in between. Germline-derived CDR1 and CDR2 are SGHDT and YYEEEE. The CDR3 length is 12 residues. The CDR3 DNA is TGTGCCAGCAGCACCGGGACGGCGGTCCAGTACTTC. The encoded protein is CASSTGTAVQYF.

The chain recombines TRBV11-2 with TRBJ2-3; tentatively, D is TRBD2 (5 bases). The CDR3 length is 15 residues. Germline values: CDR1 SGHAT, CDR2 FQNNGV. V dropped 5 bases and J dropped 0 bases, with 12 bases sitting between them. The DNA for the CDR3 is TGTGCCAGCAGCCGCCAGCGGTCTAGCACAGATACGCAGTATTTT. Translated, it gives CASSRQRSSTDTQYF.

This rearrangement joins TRBV20-1 to TRBJ1-5; D is unresolved. V gave up 0 bases and J gave up 3 bases, with 12 bases separating them. The germline CDR1 and CDR2 sequences are DFQATT and SNEGSKA (reference sequence). This CDR3 has 15 residues. CDR3 amino acids: CSARDQGGNNQPQHF. In DNA form, the CDR3 reads TGCAGTGCTAGAGATCAAGGAGGGAACAATCAGCCCCAGCATTTT.

A few counts support this clonotype. The V and J genes are TRBV27 and TRBJ2-5; tentative D call: TRBD2 (6 bases). Per germline, CDR1 MNHEY and CDR2 SMNVEV (reference sequence). V was pared by 3 bases and J by 4 bases, with 12 bases between. The CDR3 has 14 amino acids. The CDR3 DNA reads TGTGCCAGCAGTTTTGCGGGGACGTCAGAGACCCAGTACTTC. This sequence encodes CASSFAGTSETQYF.

In this sample, this clonotype turned up a few times. The chain is built from TRBV4-3 and TRBJ2-3; TRBD2 is a possible D gene (6 bases). The CDR3 has 15 residues. Germline CDR1 reads LGHNA; CDR2 reads YSLEER. V was clipped by 4 bases and J by 2 bases, with 13 bases between them. The CDR3 DNA reads TGCGCCAGCAGCCCGGTTGCGGGGAACACAGATACGCAGTATTTT. As protein: CASSPVAGNTDTQYF.

The chain is built from TRBV18 and TRBJ2-5, with D possibly matching TRBD2 (6 bases). Germline lookup yields CDR1 KGHSH and CDR2 LQKENI. Trimming cost V 2 bases and J 1 base, with 14 bases left between them. This CDR3 has 16 amino acids. The CDR3 here is CASSPRLADLQETQYF. CDR3 nucleotide sequence: TGTGCCAGCTCACCAAGGTTAGCGGACCTCCAAGAGACCCAGTACTTC.

The chain employs TRBV7-8 and TRBJ2-7; unclear D gene. V lost 0 bases and J lost 3, with 12 bases in between. In germline, CDR1 is SGHVS, CDR2 FQNEAQ. The CDR3 extends over 15 amino acids. The DNA for the CDR3 is TGTGCCAGCAGCTTAGCATTGAGGTTTGGCTACGAGCAGTACTTC. Protein sequence: CASSLALRFGYEQYF. Full variable domain (remainder filled in from reference TRBV7-8 and TRBJ2-7): GAGVSQSPRYKVAKRGQDVALRCDPISGHVSLFWYQQALGQGPEFLTYFQNEAQLDKSGLPSDRFFAERPEGSVSTLKIQRTQQEDSAVYLCASSLALRFGYEQYFGPGTRLTVT.

The chain couples TRBV27 to TRBJ2-3; 7 positions agree with TRBD2. J was trimmed by 6 bases and V by 8 bases; bases with no gene match: 20. Germline V lookup: CDR1 MNHEY, CDR2 SMNVEV (reference sequence). This CDR3 has 17 amino acids. CDR3: CASGFIGAWEGPDTQYF. The CDR3 nucleotides read TGTGCCAGCGGATTTATTGGAGCGTGGGAGGGCCCCGATACGCAGTATTTT.

The chain joins TRBV25-1 to TRBJ1-1; no definite D call. The CDR3 is made up of 13 amino acids. The germline V gene has CDR1 MGHDK and CDR2 SYGVNS. V gave up 6 bases and J gave up 0 bases, with 8 bases separating them. CDR3 sequence: CASSRHMNTEAFF. The CDR3, as DNA: TGTGCCAGCAGCCGTCACATGAACACTGAAGCTTTCTTT. The variable domain in full, completed from reference TRBV25-1 and TRBJ1-1, reads EADIYQTPRYLVIGTGKKITLECSQTMGHDKMYWYQQDPGMELHLIHYSYGVNSTEKGDLSSESTVSRIRTEHFPLTLESARPSHTSQYLCASSRHMNTEAFFGQGTRLTVV.

This clonotype was counted a few times. This rearrangement joins TRBV29-1 to TRBJ1-5, with TRBD1 identical over 8 bases. Trimming cost V 7 bases and J 7 bases; bases outside gene matches: 9. The germline CDR1 and CDR2 sequences are SQVTM and ANQGSEA. This CDR3 has 13 amino acids. CDR3 sequence: CSAGQGAGQPQHF. The CDR3 DNA is TGCAGCGCCGGACAGGGTGCAGGACAGCCCCAGCATTTT.